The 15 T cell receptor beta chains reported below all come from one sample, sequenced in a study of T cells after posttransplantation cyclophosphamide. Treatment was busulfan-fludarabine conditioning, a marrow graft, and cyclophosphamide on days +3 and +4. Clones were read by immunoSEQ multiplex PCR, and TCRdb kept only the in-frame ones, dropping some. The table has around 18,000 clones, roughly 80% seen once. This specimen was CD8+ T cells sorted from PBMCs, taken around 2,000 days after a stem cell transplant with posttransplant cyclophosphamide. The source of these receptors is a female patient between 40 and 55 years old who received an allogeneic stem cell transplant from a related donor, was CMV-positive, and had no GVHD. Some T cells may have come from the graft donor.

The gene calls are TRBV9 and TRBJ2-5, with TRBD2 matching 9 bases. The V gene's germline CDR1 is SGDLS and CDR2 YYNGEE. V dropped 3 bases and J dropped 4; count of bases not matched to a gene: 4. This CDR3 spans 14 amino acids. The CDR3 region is CASSGGGAGETQYF. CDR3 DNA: TGTGCCAGCAGCGGCGGGGGGGCGGGAGAGACCCAGTACTTC.

Here the CDR3 DNA reads TGTGCCAGCAGCATAGGGACAGGGGTATTGAATGAGCAGTTCTTC. This gives the protein CASSIGTGVLNEQFF. The gene calls are TRBV14 and TRBJ2-1, with 10 bases identical to TRBD1. Germline V lookup: CDR1 SGHDN, CDR2 FVKESK. The junction had 8 bases not matched to a gene; V was cut back by 5 bases and J by 7 bases. The CDR3 is made up of 15 amino acids.

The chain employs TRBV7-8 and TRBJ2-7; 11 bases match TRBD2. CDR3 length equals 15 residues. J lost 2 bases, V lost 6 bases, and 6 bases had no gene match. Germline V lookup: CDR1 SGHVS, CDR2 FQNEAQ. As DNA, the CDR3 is TGTGCCAGCAGAGCGACTAGCGGGGCGCCCTACGAGCAGTACTTC. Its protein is CASRATSGAPYEQYF.

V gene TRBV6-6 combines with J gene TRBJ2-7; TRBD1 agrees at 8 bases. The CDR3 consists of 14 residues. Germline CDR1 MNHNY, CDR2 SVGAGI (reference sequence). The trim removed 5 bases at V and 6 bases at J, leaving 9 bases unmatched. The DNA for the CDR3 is TGTGCCAGCAGTAGCCCGGACAGGGCACTCGAGCAGTACTTC. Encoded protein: CASSSPDRALEQYF.

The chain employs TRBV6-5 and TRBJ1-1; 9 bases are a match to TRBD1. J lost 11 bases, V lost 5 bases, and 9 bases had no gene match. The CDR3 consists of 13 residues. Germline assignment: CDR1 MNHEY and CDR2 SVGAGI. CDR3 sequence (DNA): TGTGCCAGCAGTCCTGACAGGGGGGGTGAGGCTTTCTTT. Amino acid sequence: CASSPDRGGEAFF.

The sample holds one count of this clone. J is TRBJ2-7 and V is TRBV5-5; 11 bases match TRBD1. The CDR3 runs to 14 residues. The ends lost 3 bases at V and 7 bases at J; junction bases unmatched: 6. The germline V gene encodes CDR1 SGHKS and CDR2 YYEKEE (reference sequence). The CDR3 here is CASSSGQGAREQYF. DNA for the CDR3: TGTGCCAGCAGCTCCGGACAGGGGGCGCGGGAGCAGTACTTC.

For the CDR3, the DNA is TGTGCCAGTTGCGGGTTGGGGGGGCTCGTCACAGATACGCAGTATTTT. Translated: CASCGLGGLVTDTQYF. The V gene is TRBV7-8, the J gene TRBJ2-3; possibly TRBD2 for D (7 bases). The ends were cut back, 9 bases at V and 2 bases at J, with 21 bases in the middle. The CDR3 is 16 residues long. CDR1 and CDR2 (germline): SGHVS, FQNEAQ.

CDR3 bases: TGTGCCAGCAGCTTCGGCACAGGCACAGATCAGCCCCAGCATTTT. Its translation is CASSFGTGTDQPQHF. This sequence joins TRBV11-2 and TRBJ1-5, with D possibly TRBD1 on 5 matching bases. Trimming removed 3 bases at V and 5 bases at J, with 14 bases between. Looked up from germline, CDR1 is SGHAT and CDR2 is FQNNGV. This CDR3 contains 15 residues.

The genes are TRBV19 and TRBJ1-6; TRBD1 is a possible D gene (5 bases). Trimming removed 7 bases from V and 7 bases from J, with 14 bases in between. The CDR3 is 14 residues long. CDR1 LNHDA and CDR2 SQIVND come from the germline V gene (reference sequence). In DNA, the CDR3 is TGTGCCAGTACTTTAGCAGGGTACAATTCACCCCTCCACTTT. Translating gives CASTLAGYNSPLHF. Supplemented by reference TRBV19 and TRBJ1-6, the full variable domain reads DGGITQSPKYLFRKEGQNVTLSCEQNLNHDAMYWYRQDPGQGLRLIYYSQIVNDFQKGDIAEGYSVSREKKESFPLTVTSAQKNPTAFYLCASTLAGYNSPLHFGNGTRLTVT.

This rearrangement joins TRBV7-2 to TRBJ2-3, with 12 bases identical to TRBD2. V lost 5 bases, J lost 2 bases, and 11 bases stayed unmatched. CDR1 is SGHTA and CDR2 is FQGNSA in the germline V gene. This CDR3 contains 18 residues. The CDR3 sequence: CASSRTLGLAGPTDTQYF. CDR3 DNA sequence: TGTGCCAGCAGCCGTACCCTCGGACTAGCGGGACCCACAGATACGCAGTATTTT. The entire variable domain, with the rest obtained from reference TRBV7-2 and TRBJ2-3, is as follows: GAGVSQSPSNKVTEKGKDVELRCDPISGHTALYWYRQSLGQGLEFLIYFQGNSAPDKSGLPSDRFSAERTGGSVSTLTIQRTQQEDSAVYLCASSRTLGLAGPTDTQYFGPGTRLTVL.

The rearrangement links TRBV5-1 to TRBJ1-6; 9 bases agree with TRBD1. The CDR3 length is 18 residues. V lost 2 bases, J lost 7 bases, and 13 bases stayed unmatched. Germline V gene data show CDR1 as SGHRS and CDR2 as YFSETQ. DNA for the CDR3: TGCGCCAGCAGCTTTTTCCCCGAGCCGGGACAGGGAAATTCACCCCTCCACTTT. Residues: CASSFFPEPGQGNSPLHF.

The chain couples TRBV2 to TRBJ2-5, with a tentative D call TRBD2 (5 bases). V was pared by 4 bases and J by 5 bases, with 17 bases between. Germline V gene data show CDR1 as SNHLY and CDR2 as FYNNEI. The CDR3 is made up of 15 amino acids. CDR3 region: CASSVTGVLSETQYF. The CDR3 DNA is TGTGCCAGCAGTGTGACCGGGGTTTTGTCGGAGACCCAGTACTTC.

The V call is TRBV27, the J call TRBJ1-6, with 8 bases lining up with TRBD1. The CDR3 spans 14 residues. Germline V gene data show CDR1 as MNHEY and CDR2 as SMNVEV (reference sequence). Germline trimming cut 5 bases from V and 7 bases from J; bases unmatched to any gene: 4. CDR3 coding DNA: TGTGCCAGCAGTCTCGGACAGGGCAATTCACCCCTCCACTTT. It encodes CASSLGQGNSPLHF.

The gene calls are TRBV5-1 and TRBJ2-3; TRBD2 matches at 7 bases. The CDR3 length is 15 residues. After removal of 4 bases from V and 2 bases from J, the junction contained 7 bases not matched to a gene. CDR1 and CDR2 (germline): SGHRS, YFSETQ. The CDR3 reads CASSLAEAPTDTQYF. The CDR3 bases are TGCGCCAGCAGCCTAGCGGAAGCCCCCACAGATACGCAGTATTTT. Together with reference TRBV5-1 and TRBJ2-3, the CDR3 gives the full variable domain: KAGVTQTPRYLIKTRGQQVTLSCSPISGHRSVSWYQQTPGQGLQFLFEYFSETQRNKGNFPGRFSGRQFSNSRSEMNVSTLELGDSALYLCASSLAEAPTDTQYFGPGTRLTVL.

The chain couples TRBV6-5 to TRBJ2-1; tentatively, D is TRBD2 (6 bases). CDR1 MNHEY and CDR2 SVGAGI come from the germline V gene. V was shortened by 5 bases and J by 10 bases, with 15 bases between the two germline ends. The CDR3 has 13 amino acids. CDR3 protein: CASSIYGSREQFF. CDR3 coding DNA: TGTGCCAGCAGTATCTACGGGAGTCGGGAGCAGTTCTTC.